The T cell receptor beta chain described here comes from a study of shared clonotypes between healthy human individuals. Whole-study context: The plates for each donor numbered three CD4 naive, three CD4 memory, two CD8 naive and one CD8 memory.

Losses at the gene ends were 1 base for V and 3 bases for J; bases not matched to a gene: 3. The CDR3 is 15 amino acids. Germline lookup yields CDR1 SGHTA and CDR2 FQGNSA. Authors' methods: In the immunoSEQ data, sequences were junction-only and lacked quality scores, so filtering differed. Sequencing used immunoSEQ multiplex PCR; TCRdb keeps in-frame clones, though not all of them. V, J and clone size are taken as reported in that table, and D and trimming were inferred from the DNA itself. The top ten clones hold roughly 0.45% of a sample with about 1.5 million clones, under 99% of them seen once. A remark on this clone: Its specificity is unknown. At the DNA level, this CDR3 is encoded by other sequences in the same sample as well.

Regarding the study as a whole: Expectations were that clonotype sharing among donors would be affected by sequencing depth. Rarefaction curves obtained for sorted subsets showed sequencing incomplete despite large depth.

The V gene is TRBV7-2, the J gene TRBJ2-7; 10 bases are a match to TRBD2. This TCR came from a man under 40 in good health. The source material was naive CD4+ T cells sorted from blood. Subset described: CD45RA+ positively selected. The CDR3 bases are TGTGCCAGCAGCTTAGTGGCTAGCGGGAGCTACGAGCAGTACTTC. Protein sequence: CASSLVASGSYEQYF.